This T cell receptor beta chain was recovered during a study of T-cell memory formation after mild COVID-19. Turning to the study itself: Among the donors, TCR clusters were largely specific to each donor.

Constant-segment primers and 5'RACE yielded cDNA libraries for TCR alpha and TCR beta, each carrying sample barcodes and UMIs. Each CDR3 protein is one row after TCRdb ran MiXCR on the 5' RACE reads. The table has nearly 200,000 distinct CDR3 sequences, about 16% seen once. Concerning this clonotype: No antigen is known for it.

Study-level points and caveats: Confirmation was lacking for SARS-CoV-2 specificity of second-wave clones that peaked on day 37. Pre-infection memory contained some responding clones, which suggested that cross-reactive memory had joined.

This CDR3 region has 15 residues. CDR1 and CDR2 (germline): SNHLY, FYNNEI. The V end was cut by 5 bases, the J end by 1 base, with 14 bases between. The receptor comes from an adult woman who had mild COVID-19 (a few samples of this study predate the infection). Cell type and time point are not known. The chain joins TRBV2 to TRBJ1-1; D may be TRBD1 (6 bases). Sequenced: PBMCs or a T cell subset sorted from them (not recorded which). The CDR3 region is CASSLQGSANTEAFF. DNA for the CDR3: TGTGCCAGCAGTTTACAGGGTTCGGCGAACACTGAAGCTTTCTTT.